Described below is a single T cell receptor (beta chain) sequence and its context. The antigen remains unidentified. The record originates from a study of Ad26.COV2.S vaccination and SARS-CoV-2 variants. The overall study: Doses of Ad26.COV2.S were injected into muscle once or twice, 56 days apart.

The sample's treatment: about 20 received Ad26.COV2.S at low or high dose, single or two shots; five or six received placebo; per-sample allocation not given. Day 63 following the first vaccine or placebo injection was when the samples were taken. Assay used: immunoSEQ multiplex PCR; TCRdb lists only in-frame clones, some missing. The table lists under 550,000 clones, over 75% of them singletons. Overall study findings and caveats: Recipients given vaccine exceeded placebo recipients in spike-specific TCR breadth.

The sequence was obtained from a person aged 18-60 years who received the Ad26.COV2.S COVID-19 vaccine or a placebo. This specimen consisted of peripheral blood, obtained in a trial of Ad26.COV2.S vaccine versus placebo.

The CDR3 loop reads CASSPGRQETQYF. DNA for the CDR3: TGTGCCAGCAGCCCGGGACGGCAAGAGACCCAGTACTTC. The rearrangement uses TRBV5-6 and TRBJ2-5; the D call may be TRBD1 or TRBD2 (5 bases each). Deletions cut 4 bases from V and 2 bases from J, with 9 bases between. CDR1 and CDR2 (germline): SGHDT, YYEEEE. CDR3 length: 13 amino acids.